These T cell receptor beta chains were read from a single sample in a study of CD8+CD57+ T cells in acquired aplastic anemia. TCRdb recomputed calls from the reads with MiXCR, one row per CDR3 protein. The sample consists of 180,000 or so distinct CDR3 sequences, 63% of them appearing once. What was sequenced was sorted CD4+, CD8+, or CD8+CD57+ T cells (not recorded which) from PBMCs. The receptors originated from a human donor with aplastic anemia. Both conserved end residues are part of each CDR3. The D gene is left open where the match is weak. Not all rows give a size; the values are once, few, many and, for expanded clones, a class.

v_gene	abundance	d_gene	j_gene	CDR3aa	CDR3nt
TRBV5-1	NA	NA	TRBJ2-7	CASSFGGAFSYEQYF	TGCGCCAGCAGCTTTGGTGGGGCCTTCTCCTACGAGCAGTACTTC
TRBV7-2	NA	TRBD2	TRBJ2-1	CASSLVVQGGGTYNEQFF	TGTGCCAGCAGCTTAGTCGTTCAGGGCGGGGGGACCTACAATGAGCAGTTCTTC
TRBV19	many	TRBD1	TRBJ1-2	CASSAYPGTGNYDF	TGTGCCAGTAGTGCTTATCCCGGGACAGGGAACTACGACTTC
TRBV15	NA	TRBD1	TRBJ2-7	CATSKTGDGSYEQYF	TGTGCCACCAGCAAGACAGGGGACGGGTCCTACGAGCAGTACTTC
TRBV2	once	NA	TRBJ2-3	CASVGLGTDTQYF	TGTGCCAGCGTGGGACTGGGAACAGATACGCAGTATTTT
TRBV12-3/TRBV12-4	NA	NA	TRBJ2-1	CASSLKGGNEQLF	TGTGCCAGCAGCTTAAAGGGGGGGAATGAGCAGCTCTTC
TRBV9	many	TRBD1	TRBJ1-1	CASSEGGDRRNTEAFF	TGTGCCAGCAGTGAGGGGGGGGACAGGAGGAACACTGAAGCTTTCTTT
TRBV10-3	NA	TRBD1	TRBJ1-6	CAIRDREGSPLHF	TGTGCCATCAGGGACAGGGAAGGCTCACCCCTCCACTTT
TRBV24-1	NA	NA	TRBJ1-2	CATSEGPPAYGYTF	TGTGCCACCAGTGAAGGACCCCCGGCCTATGGCTACACCTTC
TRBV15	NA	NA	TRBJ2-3	CATSHREYDLQRTDTQYF	TGTGCCACCAGCCACCGGGAGTATGATCTCCAACGAACAGATACGCAGTATTTT
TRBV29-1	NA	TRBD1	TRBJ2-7	CSVKHKHQPGQGNYEQYF	TGCAGCGTAAAACATAAACACCAACCGGGACAGGGGAACTACGAGCAGTACTTC
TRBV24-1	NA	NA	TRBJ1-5	CATSEEWCRHQPQHF	TGTGCCACCAGCGAAGAGTGGTGCCGGCATCAGCCCCAGCATTTT
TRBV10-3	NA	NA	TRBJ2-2	CATRTGTGELFF	TGTGCCACCAGAACAGGGACCGGGGAGCTGTTTTTT
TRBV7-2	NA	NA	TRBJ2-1	CASTSAVQEQFF	TGTGCCAGCACCTCAGCTGTACAAGAGCAGTTCTTC